Presented here are 22 T cell receptor beta chains from one specimen sequenced in a study of cytomegalovirus exposure and HLA in healthy donors. 60 Vbeta and 13 Jbeta primers were used in PCR. TCRdb keeps only in-frame clones here, not all; method: immunoSEQ multiplex PCR. The table shows 120,000 or so clones, with over 9.5% occurring only once. The sequenced material came from PBMCs. All receptors come from a woman aged 18-29 years in good health and CMV-seropositive.

This rearrangement joins TRBV5-1 to TRBJ1-2, with 7 positions matching TRBD1. Germline V gene data show CDR1 as SGHRS and CDR2 as YFSETQ. Germline trimming cut 0 bases from V and 4 bases from J; bases unmatched to any gene: 0. CDR3 length: 13 residues. The CDR3 DNA reads TGCGCCAGCAGCTTGGACAGGGGCTATGGCTACACCTTC. It translates to CASSLDRGYGYTF.

The rearrangement links TRBV4-1 to TRBJ2-7, with 7 bases lining up with TRBD1. The CDR3 extends over 16 amino acids. Germline V gives CDR1 MGHRA, CDR2 YSYEKL. J lost 4 bases, V lost 3 bases, and 12 bases had no gene match. This CDR3 reads CASSHIKGAQGYEQYF. The CDR3 region has the DNA TGCGCCAGCAGCCATATTAAGGGGGCGCAGGGGTACGAGCAGTACTTC.

J is TRBJ1-1 and V is TRBV29-1, with D possibly being TRBD1 (6 bases). Germline V gene sequence: CDR1 SQVTM, CDR2 ANQGSEA. The CDR3 is made up of 14 amino acids. V was cut by 2 bases and J by 3 bases, with 13 bases left in between. The CDR3 DNA reads as TGCAGCGTTGAAAATCAGGGGCCGTACACTGAAGCTTTCTTT. It is translated as CSVENQGPYTEAFF.

The chain has TRBV6-5 and TRBJ2-7, with 11 bases that match TRBD2. V was pared by 7 bases and J by 6 bases, with 11 bases of the junction left unmatched. Germline V gives CDR1 MNHEY, CDR2 SVGAGI. The CDR3 has 15 residues. DNA of the CDR3: TGTGCCAGCAATACCATAGCGGGAGGGCCGGGCGAGCAGTACTTC. The encoded protein is CASNTIAGGPGEQYF.

This clone has a handful of counts. The chain uses TRBV30 and TRBJ2-1, with a tentative D call TRBD2 (5 bases). This CDR3 is built from 13 residues. Germline CDR1 GTSNPN, CDR2 SVGIG (reference sequence). Trimming removed 8 bases at V and 7 bases at J, with 18 bases between. CDR3 in DNA: TGTGCCGTGGACGGACTGCCCGAAAATGAGCAGTTCTTC. This sequence encodes CAVDGLPENEQFF.

This rearrangement joins TRBV4-2 to TRBJ1-1; TRBD1 matches 9 bases. The V gene end was trimmed by 4 bases and the J gene end by 7 bases; junction bases not matched to a gene: 7. Germline V gene data show CDR1 as LGHNA and CDR2 as YNFKEQ. The CDR3 is 14 residues long. The CDR3 nucleotides are TGTGCCAGCAGCCGAACGGGACAGGGTAATGAAGCTTTCTTT. Amino acids: CASSRTGQGNEAFF.

This clone has just a few counts. The chain joins TRBV2 to TRBJ1-2; D is possibly TRBD1 (6 bases). The CDR3 is 13 amino acids. V lost 8 bases, J lost 6 bases, and 16 bases lay in between. Germline CDR1 is SNHLY and CDR2 is FYNNEI. In DNA form, the CDR3 reads TGTGCCAGCGTTGGACAGAGAATGGATGGCTACACCTTC. Its translation is CASVGQRMDGYTF.

This sequence joins TRBV28 and TRBJ2-7; TRBD1 aligns across 8 bases. The CDR3 covers 13 residues. Per germline, CDR1 MDHEN and CDR2 SYDVKM. V was pared by 6 bases and J by 4 bases, with 5 bases of the junction left unmatched. CDR3 in amino acids: CASRGTGIYEQYF. CDR3 in DNA: TGTGCCAGCAGAGGGACAGGTATTTACGAGCAGTACTTC.

CDR3 bases: TGTGCCAGCGTGCAGGGGATCAATCAGCCCCAGCATTTT. It encodes CASVQGINQPQHF. The gene calls are TRBV6-1 and TRBJ1-5; D possibly corresponds to TRBD1 (6 bases). There are 13 residues in the CDR3. Germline V lookup: CDR1 MNHNS, CDR2 SASEGT. The germline V and J ends were trimmed by 8 bases and 3 bases, with 11 bases remaining between them.

The J gene is TRBJ2-7, the V gene TRBV27; tentative D call: TRBD2 (6 bases). The CDR3 loop spans 19 amino acids. Germline-derived CDR1 and CDR2 are MNHEY and SMNVEV (reference sequence). V lost 3 bases to trimming and J lost 4 bases, with 28 bases between them. CDR3 amino acids: CASSFGAPQAGAFPYEQYF. In nucleotides, the CDR3 is TGTGCCAGCAGTTTTGGAGCCCCCCAAGCGGGCGCCTTCCCTTACGAGCAGTACTTC.

The genes are TRBV13 and TRBJ1-3; D gene uncertain. The CDR3 contains 15 residues. In germline, CDR1 is PRHDT, CDR2 FYEKMQ (reference sequence). The V end lost 1 base, the J end lost 0 bases, and 7 bases lay between the germline ends. The CDR3 region is CASSLDAGSGNTIYF. In nucleotides, the CDR3 is TGTGCCAGCAGCTTAGATGCGGGCTCTGGAAACACCATATATTTT.

This clone was observed a few times. The chain recombines TRBV5-4 with TRBJ1-3; D is possibly TRBD1 (6 bases). Trimming took 2 bases from V and 5 from J, leaving 11 bases between them. CDR1 and CDR2 from the germline V gene are SGHNT and YYREEE (reference sequence). This CDR3 comprises 14 residues. CDR3 sequence: CASSFQGNRNTIYF. The DNA of the CDR3 is TGTGCCAGCAGCTTTCAGGGGAACAGAAACACCATATATTTT.

The CDR3 protein is CASRQGLHTEAFF. The CDR3 DNA is TGTGCCAGCAGGCAGGGGCTGCACACTGAAGCTTTCTTT. The V and J genes are TRBV6-5 and TRBJ1-1, with D possibly matching TRBD1 (6 bases). The germline V gene encodes CDR1 MNHEY and CDR2 SVGAGI. Trimming removed 6 bases at V and 3 bases at J, with 11 bases between. This CDR3 has 13 residues.

This chain connects TRBV5-1 to TRBJ2-1; D is undetermined. Germline V gene lookup returns CDR1 SGHRS and CDR2 YFSETQ. This CDR3 comprises 12 residues. The V gene lost 2 bases and the J gene lost 10 bases, with 10 bases spanning the gap. This CDR3 reads CASSFAPFEQFF. The CDR3 DNA reads as TGCGCCAGCAGCTTTGCGCCTTTCGAGCAGTTCTTC.

This chain joins TRBV5-4 and TRBJ1-2; D call uncertain. V was trimmed by 4 bases and J by 3 bases, leaving 10 bases between them. The CDR3 has 13 residues. Germline V lookup: CDR1 SGHNT, CDR2 YYREEE (reference sequence). DNA for the CDR3: TGTGCCAGCAGCCACCGGGGAGACTATGGCTACACCTTC. Protein product: CASSHRGDYGYTF.

This clone occurred a few times. The J gene is TRBJ2-5, the V gene TRBV4-1, with 7 bases lining up with TRBD1. Germline CDR1 is MGHRA and CDR2 is YSYEKL. There are 17 residues in the CDR3. V lost 0 bases to trimming and J lost 3 bases; unmatched junction nucleotides: 10. The DNA of the CDR3 is TGCGCCAGCAGCCAAGATGTTTTAGGGGGCCGGGAAGAGACCCAGTACTTC. Amino acids: CASSQDVLGGREETQYF.

This clone was counted between two and nine times. The chain has TRBV27 and TRBJ1-1; 11 positions agree with TRBD1. The ends lost 6 bases at V and 5 bases at J; junction bases unmatched: 5. Germline assignment: CDR1 MNHEY and CDR2 SMNVEV (reference sequence). This CDR3 spans 14 amino acids. The CDR3 loop is CASSPGTGGTEAFF. CDR3 nucleotide sequence: TGTGCCAGCAGCCCCGGGACAGGGGGGACTGAAGCTTTCTTT.

This clone was counted only a few times. The chain carries TRBV28 and TRBJ1-5; TRBD1 aligns across 7 bases. Trimming removed 5 bases from V and 3 bases from J; junction bases left unmatched: 7. The CDR3 is 15 residues long. Germline CDR1 and CDR2: MDHEN and SYDVKM. Here the CDR3 reads CASSKRDRSNQPQHF. The CDR3, as DNA: TGTGCCAGCAGTAAACGGGACAGATCCAATCAGCCCCAGCATTTT.

V usage is TRBV9 and J usage is TRBJ2-1; perhaps TRBD2 as D (9 bases). CDR1 is SGDLS, CDR2 YYNGEE, per germline. Deletions cut 0 bases from V and 8 bases from J, with 18 bases between. This CDR3 region has 16 residues. CDR3 sequence (DNA): TGTGCCAGCAGCGTAGGACAGGGGACTAGCATCCATGAGCAGTTCTTC. As protein: CASSVGQGTSIHEQFF. Full variable domain (rest looked up from reference TRBV9 and TRBJ2-1): DSGVTQTPKHLITATGQRVTLRCSPRSGDLSVYWYQQSLDQGLQFLIQYYNGEERAKGNILERFSAQQFPDLHSELNLSSLELGDSALYFCASSVGQGTSIHEQFFGPGTRLTVL.

The chain joins TRBV27 to TRBJ2-1; D uncertain. V was cut by 2 bases and J by 10 bases, with 9 bases left in between. This CDR3 has 12 residues. The V gene's germline CDR1 is MNHEY and CDR2 SMNVEV (reference sequence). In nucleotides, the CDR3 is TGTGCCAGCAGTTTACCGGGTTGGGAGCAGTTCTTC. Translating it yields CASSLPGWEQFF.

The chain links TRBV2 to TRBJ1-5; 7 nucleotides agree with TRBD1. The trim removed 3 bases at V and 4 bases at J, leaving 6 bases unmatched. Germline CDR1 SNHLY, CDR2 FYNNEI. CDR3 length equals 15 residues. The CDR3 is CASSDGGGGNQPQHF. Written as DNA, the CDR3 is TGTGCCAGCAGTGATGGAGGGGGCGGTAATCAGCCCCAGCATTTT.

This sequence joins TRBV6-6 and TRBJ1-2; 7 bases agree with TRBD1. V was clipped by 2 bases and J by 6 bases; unmatched bases: 12. Germline values: CDR1 MNHNY, CDR2 SVGAGI (reference sequence). The CDR3 spans 16 residues. The CDR3 region is CASSYPDGGGADGYTF. CDR3 nucleotide sequence: TGTGCCAGCAGTTACCCGGATGGAGGGGGCGCCGATGGCTACACCTTC.